Listed below are T cell receptor beta chains from one sample, sequenced in a study of molecular identifiers for immune sequencing clone quantification. TCRdb reprocessed the PCR reads via MiXCR and lists one record per CDR3 protein. Of over 600,000 distinct CDR3 sequences listed, about 20% are singletons. Sequencing was performed on naive CD8+ T cells from blood, with Jurkat cell RNA spiked in. The receptors were sampled from a human donor in good health. Some libraries in this study had Jurkat cell RNA spiked in. CDR3s include the opening cysteine and the closing phenylalanine or tryptophan. The D gene is left open where the match is weak. Clone size is stated in some rows and not others, as once, few, many or a class when expanded.

d_call: TRBD2
j_call: TRBJ2-3
v_call: TRBV9
clone_size: few
cdr3_aa: CASSGGLAGGVTDTQYF
cdr3_nt: TGTGCCAGCAGCGGGGGACTAGCGGGGGGTGTCACAGATACGCAGTATTTT

d_call: -
j_call: TRBJ2-7
v_call: TRBV4-2
clone_size: many
cdr3_aa: CASSHSVAGSSYEQYF
cdr3_nt: TGTGCCAGCAGCCACAGCGTGGCGGGGAGCTCCTACGAGCAGTACTTC

d_call: -
j_call: TRBJ2-7
v_call: TRBV29-1
clone_size: many
cdr3_aa: CSVEEGETYEQYF
cdr3_nt: TGCAGCGTTGAAGAAGGGGAAACCTACGAGCAGTACTTC

d_call: -
j_call: TRBJ2-3
v_call: TRBV4-2
clone_size: many
cdr3_aa: CASSQDSSLGTDTQYF
cdr3_nt: TGTGCCAGCAGCCAAGATTCTAGCCTCGGAACAGATACGCAGTATTTT

d_call: TRBD2
j_call: TRBJ2-2
v_call: TRBV7-6
clone_size: -
cdr3_aa: CASSPTSGRAPGELFF
cdr3_nt: TGTGCCAGCAGCCCCACTAGCGGGAGGGCCCCCGGGGAGCTGTTTTTT

d_call: -
j_call: TRBJ1-2
v_call: TRBV28
clone_size: -
cdr3_aa: CASSLIGAGYGYTF
cdr3_nt: TGTGCCAGCAGTTTAATCGGGGCCGGCTATGGCTACACCTTC

d_call: -
j_call: TRBJ2-3
v_call: TRBV28
clone_size: many
cdr3_aa: CASSLGISTDTQYF
cdr3_nt: TGTGCCAGCAGTTTGGGTATTAGCACAGATACGCAGTATTTT

d_call: TRBD1
j_call: TRBJ1-3
v_call: TRBV7-9
clone_size: few
cdr3_aa: CASSPRDRVGNTIYF
cdr3_nt: TGTGCCAGCAGCCCCCGGGACAGGGTCGGAAACACCATATATTTT

d_call: -
j_call: TRBJ2-3
v_call: TRBV28
clone_size: many
cdr3_aa: CASSLSRWLTDTQYF
cdr3_nt: TGTGCCAGCAGTTTATCTCGATGGCTAACAGATACGCAGTATTTT

d_call: -
j_call: TRBJ2-2
v_call: TRBV15
clone_size: few
cdr3_aa: CATSRVPTSTGTGELFF
cdr3_nt: TGTGCCACCAGCAGAGTCCCGACAAGCACGGGCACCGGGGAGCTGTTTTTT

d_call: -
j_call: TRBJ2-3
v_call: TRBV27
clone_size: few
cdr3_aa: CASGFGLTDTQYF
cdr3_nt: TGTGCCAGCGGTTTCGGGCTCACAGATACGCAGTATTTT

d_call: TRBD1
j_call: TRBJ2-7
v_call: TRBV6-5
clone_size: many
cdr3_aa: CASSSGQGLTYEQYF
cdr3_nt: TGTGCCAGCAGTTCAGGACAGGGGCTTACCTACGAGCAGTACTTC

d_call: TRBD1
j_call: TRBJ2-7
v_call: TRBV6-2/TRBV6-3
clone_size: -
cdr3_aa: CASNLGPVLGQGAYEQYF
cdr3_nt: TGTGCCAGCAACCTCGGGCCCGTTCTTGGCCAGGGGGCCTACGAGCAGTACTTC

d_call: -
j_call: TRBJ1-3
v_call: TRBV27
clone_size: many
cdr3_aa: CASSQQAGNTIYF
cdr3_nt: TGTGCCAGCAGTCAACAAGCGGGAAACACCATATATTTT

d_call: TRBD2
j_call: TRBJ2-7
v_call: TRBV5-1
clone_size: many
cdr3_aa: CASSLAGGWYEQYF
cdr3_nt: TGCGCCAGCAGCTTAGCGGGAGGATGGTACGAGCAGTACTTC

d_call: -
j_call: TRBJ2-3
v_call: TRBV19
clone_size: -
cdr3_aa: CASSMGGSTSTDTQYF
cdr3_nt: TGTGCCAGTAGTATGGGGGGCAGTACGAGCACAGATACGCAGTATTTT

d_call: -
j_call: TRBJ1-6
v_call: TRBV4-3
clone_size: many
cdr3_aa: CASSQSRGGGNSPLHF
cdr3_nt: TGCGCCAGCAGCCAATCCAGAGGGGGGGGTAATTCACCCCTCCACTTT

d_call: TRBD1
j_call: TRBJ1-4
v_call: TRBV7-9
clone_size: many
cdr3_aa: CASRPAGGVQEKLFF
cdr3_nt: TGTGCCAGCAGACCTGCAGGGGGCGTTCAGGAAAAACTGTTTTTT

d_call: TRBD1
j_call: TRBJ1-2
v_call: TRBV6-6
clone_size: many
cdr3_aa: CASSPDRNRNYGYTF
cdr3_nt: TGTGCCAGCAGTCCGGACAGGAATCGTAACTATGGCTACACCTTC

d_call: -
j_call: TRBJ2-3
v_call: TRBV20-1
clone_size: many
cdr3_aa: CSAREELGYRGTDTQYF
cdr3_nt: TGCAGTGCTAGAGAGGAATTGGGTTACCGAGGCACAGATACGCAGTATTTT

d_call: -
j_call: TRBJ1-5
v_call: TRBV10-3
clone_size: few
cdr3_aa: CAISEGGSSNQPQHF
cdr3_nt: TGTGCCATCAGTGAGGGGGGCAGTAGCAATCAGCCCCAGCATTTT

d_call: -
j_call: TRBJ1-5
v_call: TRBV6-2/TRBV6-3
clone_size: many
cdr3_aa: CASSYSTGDVGNQPQHF
cdr3_nt: TGTGCCAGCAGTTACTCAACGGGGGACGTAGGCAATCAGCCCCAGCATTTT

d_call: -
j_call: TRBJ2-7
v_call: TRBV7-6
clone_size: many
cdr3_aa: CASSARESEQYF
cdr3_nt: TGTGCCAGCAGCGCGAGAGAGAGCGAGCAGTACTTC

d_call: TRBD2
j_call: TRBJ2-3
v_call: TRBV12-5
clone_size: -
cdr3_aa: CASGFIKRGRADTQYF
cdr3_nt: TGTGCTAGTGGTTTCATAAAGCGGGGGCGGGCAGATACGCAGTATTTT

d_call: TRBD1
j_call: TRBJ2-7
v_call: TRBV11-2
clone_size: few
cdr3_aa: CASSTQGDEQYF
cdr3_nt: TGTGCCAGCAGCACCCAGGGGGACGAGCAGTACTTC

d_call: TRBD2
j_call: TRBJ2-7
v_call: TRBV28
clone_size: many
cdr3_aa: CASTAGGDDEQYF
cdr3_nt: TGTGCCAGCACCGCGGGGGGAGACGACGAGCAGTACTTC

d_call: TRBD2
j_call: TRBJ2-7
v_call: TRBV7-9
clone_size: many
cdr3_aa: CASSPRESSRTSLIYEQYF
cdr3_nt: TGTGCCAGCAGCCCACGGGAATCGTCACGGACTAGCCTAATCTACGAGCAGTACTTC

d_call: TRBD2
j_call: TRBJ2-7
v_call: TRBV2
clone_size: many
cdr3_aa: CASRISGRASYEQYF
cdr3_nt: TGTGCCAGCAGAATTAGCGGGAGGGCCTCCTACGAGCAGTACTTC

d_call: TRBD2
j_call: TRBJ2-3
v_call: TRBV6-2/TRBV6-3
clone_size: few
cdr3_aa: CASSYSTASGNTDTQYF
cdr3_nt: TGTGCCAGCAGTTACTCGACGGCTAGCGGGAACACAGATACGCAGTATTTT

d_call: -
j_call: TRBJ1-6
v_call: TRBV5-4
clone_size: few
cdr3_aa: CASSLTAFSYNSPLHF
cdr3_nt: TGTGCCAGCAGCCTTACAGCCTTCTCCTATAATTCACCCCTCCACTTT

d_call: -
j_call: TRBJ2-3
v_call: TRBV6-2/TRBV6-3
clone_size: many
cdr3_aa: CASSDVQPGSRGLDTQYF
cdr3_nt: TGTGCCAGCAGTGACGTCCAACCGGGCTCCCGAGGTTTGGATACGCAGTATTTT

d_call: -
j_call: TRBJ2-1
v_call: TRBV4-3
clone_size: -
cdr3_aa: CASSQERAGYEAEQFF
cdr3_nt: TGCGCCAGCAGCCAAGAGAGGGCGGGGTATGAGGCCGAGCAGTTCTTC

d_call: TRBD1
j_call: TRBJ2-7
v_call: TRBV6-5
clone_size: few
cdr3_aa: CASSYSGDRGFEQYF
cdr3_nt: TGTGCCAGCAGTTACTCAGGGGACAGGGGCTTCGAGCAGTACTTC

d_call: -
j_call: TRBJ1-5
v_call: TRBV2
clone_size: many
cdr3_aa: CASSERYPNQPQHF
cdr3_nt: TGTGCCAGCAGTGAACGCTATCCGAATCAGCCCCAGCATTTT

d_call: -
j_call: TRBJ2-1
v_call: TRBV7-2
clone_size: many
cdr3_aa: CASSPGPRDNEQFF
cdr3_nt: TGTGCCAGCAGCCCCGGGCCCCGGGACAATGAGCAGTTCTTC

d_call: -
j_call: TRBJ1-4
v_call: TRBV20-1
clone_size: few
cdr3_aa: CSASIRGMGVKLFF
cdr3_nt: TGCAGTGCTAGTATCAGGGGAATGGGGGTAAAACTGTTTTTT

d_call: -
j_call: TRBJ1-1
v_call: TRBV7-9
clone_size: many
cdr3_aa: CASSLERGRTEAFF
cdr3_nt: TGTGCCAGCAGCTTAGAAAGGGGGAGGACTGAAGCTTTCTTT

d_call: -
j_call: TRBJ1-5
v_call: TRBV30
clone_size: few
cdr3_aa: CAWSSGETSNQPQHF
cdr3_nt: TGTGCCTGGAGTTCAGGGGAAACTAGCAATCAGCCCCAGCATTTT

d_call: -
j_call: TRBJ2-7
v_call: TRBV2
clone_size: many
cdr3_aa: CASRGTDSYEQYF
cdr3_nt: TGTGCCAGCAGAGGTACGGACAGCTACGAGCAGTACTTC

d_call: TRBD1
j_call: TRBJ2-7
v_call: TRBV7-6
clone_size: many
cdr3_aa: CASSTGTAYEQYF
cdr3_nt: TGTGCCAGCAGCACTGGGACAGCCTACGAGCAGTACTTC

d_call: -
j_call: TRBJ1-1
v_call: TRBV28
clone_size: many
cdr3_aa: CASSLNGGTTEAFF
cdr3_nt: TGTGCCAGCAGTTTAAACGGTGGTACCACTGAAGCTTTCTTT

d_call: -
j_call: TRBJ2-5
v_call: TRBV5-4
clone_size: many
cdr3_aa: CASSSQLAQETQYF
cdr3_nt: TGTGCCAGCAGTAGCCAACTAGCCCAAGAGACCCAGTACTTC

d_call: TRBD1
j_call: TRBJ1-1
v_call: TRBV19
clone_size: -
cdr3_aa: CASSTSTGGYTEAFF
cdr3_nt: TGTGCCAGTAGTACGTCGACAGGGGGGTACACTGAAGCTTTCTTT

d_call: TRBD2
j_call: TRBJ2-5
v_call: TRBV7-9
clone_size: many
cdr3_aa: CASSPTSGRQETQYF
cdr3_nt: TGTGCCAGCAGCCCGACTAGCGGGAGACAAGAGACCCAGTACTTC

d_call: TRBD1
j_call: TRBJ2-7
v_call: TRBV5-1
clone_size: -
cdr3_aa: CASGLEAGGSYEQYF
cdr3_nt: TGTGCCAGCGGCTTGGAGGCAGGGGGCTCCTACGAGCAGTACTTC

d_call: -
j_call: TRBJ2-7
v_call: TRBV6-5
clone_size: many
cdr3_aa: CASSYRGLDEQYF
cdr3_nt: TGTGCCAGCAGTTACAGGGGCCTCGACGAGCAGTACTTC

d_call: TRBD1
j_call: TRBJ2-3
v_call: TRBV7-9
clone_size: few
cdr3_aa: CASSPRDSTDTQCF
cdr3_nt: TGTGCCAGCAGCCCCAGGGACAGCACAGATACGCAGTGTTTT

d_call: -
j_call: TRBJ1-1
v_call: TRBV4-3
clone_size: -
cdr3_aa: CASSQDVGGAPEAFF
cdr3_nt: TGCGCCAGCAGCCAAGATGTGGGGGGGGCTCCTGAAGCTTTCTTT

d_call: -
j_call: TRBJ2-7
v_call: TRBV5-4
clone_size: many
cdr3_aa: CASSFGGSGEQYF
cdr3_nt: TGTGCCAGCAGCTTCGGGGGTTCGGGCGAGCAGTACTTC

d_call: -
j_call: TRBJ2-5
v_call: TRBV12-3/TRBV12-4
clone_size: many
cdr3_aa: CASSLEKGWETQYF
cdr3_nt: TGTGCCAGCAGTTTAGAAAAGGGTTGGGAGACCCAGTACTTC

d_call: -
j_call: TRBJ1-4
v_call: TRBV9
clone_size: -
cdr3_aa: CASSVDPQTNEKLYF
cdr3_nt: TGTGCCAGCAGCGTAGATCCGCAAACTAATGAAAAACTGTATTTT

d_call: TRBD2
j_call: TRBJ2-3
v_call: TRBV2
clone_size: many
cdr3_aa: CASRGLALSQYF
cdr3_nt: TGTGCCAGCAGAGGACTAGCCTTGTCGCAGTATTTT

d_call: -
j_call: TRBJ2-5
v_call: TRBV4-3
clone_size: -
cdr3_aa: CASSQGTSTRETQYF
cdr3_nt: TGCGCCAGCAGCCAAGGTACTAGCACGCGAGAGACCCAGTACTTC